These 10 T cell receptor beta chains were sequenced from one sample in a study of blood T cell repertoires in COVID-19. Libraries were prepared by immunoSEQ multiplex PCR; TCRdb keeps only in-frame clonotypes and omits some of them. The data contain 150,000 to 200,000 clones, about 86% of them singletons. The source material was peripheral blood. These receptors were collected from a woman in her sixties with COVID-19, enrolled during active disease.

This chain connects TRBV5-1 to TRBJ2-7, with a possible D match to TRBD1 (6 bases). V lost 1 base and J lost 3, with 17 bases in between. CDR3 size: 16 residues. Looked up from germline, CDR1 is SGHRS and CDR2 is YFSETQ. CDR3 sequence: CASSLIMGHSFYEQYF. Here the CDR3 DNA reads TGCGCCAGCAGCTTGATCATGGGACACTCGTTCTACGAGCAGTACTTC.

The chain combines TRBV29-1 with TRBJ1-2; D is uncertain. This CDR3 has 18 residues. Germline V gene sequence: CDR1 SQVTM, CDR2 ANQGSEA. V lost 6 bases to trimming and J lost 0 bases, with 26 bases between them. The CDR3 here is CSVAGSLRSTSANYGYTF. The CDR3 DNA sequence: TGCAGCGTGGCGGGATCCCTTAGATCCACGTCAGCTAACTATGGCTACACCTTC. Drawing the rest from reference TRBV29-1 and TRBJ1-2, the complete variable domain is SAVISQKPSRDICQRGTSLTIQCQVDSQVTMMFWYRQQPGQSLTLIATANQGSEATYESGFVIDKFPISRPNLTFSTLTVSNMSPEDSSIYLCSVAGSLRSTSANYGYTFGSGTRLTVV.

This clone was counted a single time. The genes are TRBV15 and TRBJ2-7, with 8 nucleotides matching TRBD2. V lost 2 bases, J lost 4 bases, and 4 bases stayed unmatched. This CDR3 is built from 14 residues. CDR1 LNHNV and CDR2 YYDKDF come from the germline V gene (reference sequence). CDR3 protein: CATSRTGGPYEQYF. CDR3 DNA: TGTGCCACCAGCAGAACGGGAGGGCCTTACGAGCAGTACTTC.

The chain combines TRBV9 with TRBJ1-2; 7 bases line up with TRBD1. Germline-derived CDR1 and CDR2 are SGDLS and YYNGEE. Losses at the gene ends were 2 bases for V and 6 bases for J; bases not matched to a gene: 10. CDR3 length equals 15 residues. The CDR3 DNA follows: TGTGCCAGCAGCGTCGATAGGGGGCGATTACATGGCTACACCTTC. Protein product: CASSVDRGRLHGYTF.

The chain carries TRBV5-1 and TRBJ2-3, with no clear D. Germline assignment: CDR1 SGHRS and CDR2 YFSETQ. The CDR3 has 12 residues. Trimming removed 5 bases from V and 2 bases from J, with 6 bases in between. CDR3 sequence reads: CASRPHTDTQYF. The CDR3 bases are TGCGCCAGCAGACCACACACAGATACGCAGTATTTT.

This clone has more than one count but fewer than ten. The gene calls are TRBV11-3 and TRBJ2-1; 12 bases are shared with TRBD2. This CDR3 spans 16 amino acids. V lost 5 bases to trimming and J lost 10 bases; unmatched junction nucleotides: 12. Germline V lookup: CDR1 SGHNT, CDR2 YENEEA. The CDR3 spells CASSNILAGGLPEQFF. Here the CDR3 DNA reads TGTGCCAGCAGCAACATACTAGCGGGAGGCCTCCCGGAGCAGTTCTTC.

This rearrangement joins TRBV4-3 to TRBJ2-7, with D perhaps matching TRBD2 (5 bases). Germline CDR1 and CDR2: LGHNA and YSLEER. The CDR3 extends over 15 amino acids. With 0 bases removed from V and 0 bases from J, the gap between germline ends came to 9 bases. For the CDR3, the DNA is TGCGCCAGCAGCCAAGATGGGGAGAGCTCCTACGAGCAGTACTTC. This codes for CASSQDGESSYEQYF.

This clone occurred once. The chain has TRBV30 and TRBJ2-7; possibly TRBD1 for D (6 bases). Germline lookup yields CDR1 GTSNPN and CDR2 SVGIG (reference sequence). Trimming removed 2 bases from V and 6 bases from J, with 17 bases in between. This CDR3 is built from 14 residues. The DNA for the CDR3 is TGTGCCTGGAGTCGGCAGGGGACCGGGCGCGAGCAGTACTTC. It codes for CAWSRQGTGREQYF.

The chain combines TRBV6-2 or TRBV6-3 with TRBJ1-2, with TRBD1 matching over 8 bases. V gave up 2 bases and J gave up 8 bases; unmatched junction bases: 1. Germline V lookup: CDR1 MNHEY, CDR2 SVGEGT. The CDR3 consists of 12 residues. CDR3 sequence: CASSYPGGGYTF. The DNA for the CDR3 is TGTGCCAGCAGTTACCCAGGGGGCGGCTACACCTTC.

In this sample, this clone turned up once. An end of the junction does not agree with germline; a read error may underlie this. J is TRBJ2-3 and V is TRBV28; 7 bases fit TRBD2. This CDR3 has 12 amino acids. CDR1 is MDHEN and CDR2 is SYDVKM in the germline V gene. The CDR3 loop is CASKIGPAGQVF. As DNA, the CDR3 is TGTGCCAGCAAAATAGGGCCAGCGGGGCAGGTATTT.